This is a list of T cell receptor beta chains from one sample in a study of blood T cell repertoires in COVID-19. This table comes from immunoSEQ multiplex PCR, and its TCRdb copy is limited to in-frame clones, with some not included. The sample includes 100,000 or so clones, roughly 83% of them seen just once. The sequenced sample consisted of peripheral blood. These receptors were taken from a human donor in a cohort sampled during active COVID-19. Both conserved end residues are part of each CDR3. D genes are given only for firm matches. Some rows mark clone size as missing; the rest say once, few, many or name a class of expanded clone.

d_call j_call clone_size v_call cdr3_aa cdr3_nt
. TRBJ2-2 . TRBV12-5 CASGLVPRQENTGELFF TGTGCTAGTGGTTTGGTACCCCGACAGGAGAACACCGGGGAGCTGTTTTTT
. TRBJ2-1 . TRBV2 CASIQDRDPYGEQFF TGTGCCAGCATCCAGGACAGAGACCCTTACGGTGAGCAGTTCTTC
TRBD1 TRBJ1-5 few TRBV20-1 CSASPGGRGNQPQHF TGCAGTGCTAGTCCAGGGGGCCGGGGCAATCAGCCCCAGCATTTT
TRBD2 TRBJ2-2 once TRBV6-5 CATGREATGELFF TGTGCCACCGGGCGGGAGGCCACCGGGGAGCTGTTTTTT
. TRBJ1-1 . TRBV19 CASTRGGKSGPEAFF TGTGCCAGTACTCGCGGGGGCAAATCAGGTCCTGAAGCTTTCTTT
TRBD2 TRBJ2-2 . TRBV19 CASSPWTSGDYTGELFF TGTGCCAGTAGTCCCTGGACTAGCGGGGATTACACCGGGGAGCTGTTTTTT
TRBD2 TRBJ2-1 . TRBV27 CASTRLAGDNEQFF TGTGCCAGCACCAGACTAGCGGGGGACAATGAGCAGTTCTTC
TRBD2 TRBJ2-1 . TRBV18 CASSPDYSGGTYNEQFF TGTGCCAGCTCCCCAGATTATAGCGGGGGAACCTACAATGAGCAGTTCTTC
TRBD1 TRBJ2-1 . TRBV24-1 CATSDYTGQGLGEQFF TGTGCCACCAGTGATTACACCGGACAGGGGTTGGGTGAGCAGTTCTTC
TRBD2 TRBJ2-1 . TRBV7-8 CASSHTSGSPFF TGTGCCAGCAGCCATACTAGCGGGAGTCCGTTCTTC